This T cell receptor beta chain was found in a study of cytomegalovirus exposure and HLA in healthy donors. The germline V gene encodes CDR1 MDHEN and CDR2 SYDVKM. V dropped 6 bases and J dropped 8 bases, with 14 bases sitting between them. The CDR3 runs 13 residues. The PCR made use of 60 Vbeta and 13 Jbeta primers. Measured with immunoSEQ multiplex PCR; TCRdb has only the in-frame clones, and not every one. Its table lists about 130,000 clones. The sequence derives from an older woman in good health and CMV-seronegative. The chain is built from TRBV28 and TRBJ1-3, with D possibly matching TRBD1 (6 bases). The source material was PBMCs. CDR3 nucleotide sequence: TGTGCCAGCAGAACAGGGTTGGGAGACACCATATATTTT. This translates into CASRTGLGDTIYF.